This T cell receptor beta chain is from a study of blood T cell repertoires in COVID-19 (TCRdb year 2020). Regarding the research as a whole: Samples from collaborators originated in the United States, Italy and Spain and spanned both the acute and convalescent phases of COVID-19. The prospective study material was composed of cDNA or gDNA derived from T cells, B-cell-depleted T cells, or PBMCs. The samples were drawn from the first 160 participants of the ongoing ImmuneRACE study and from 950 to 1,500 subjects provided by 6 global collaborators. A de-identified subject ID, COVID-19 status, age in years and sex were almost always included in the sample metadata. The repertoires were made available in a free public database intended to serve as a resource for research on the immune response to SARS-CoV-2. Where HLA class I and class II types were available, the types were taken from metadata supplied by the sample provider, not from assay-based typing. The dataset comprised deeply sampled blood TCRbeta repertoires from subjects exposed to, actively infected with, or recovered from COVID-19. Overall study results and their limits: The amount of clinical and demographic metadata varied by source and participant and was provided uncurated.

Collaborating institutions collected whole blood in K2EDTA tubes following their own protocols. Collaborator samples were shipped for TCRbeta analysis as frozen whole blood, isolated PBMCs, or DNA extracted from either sample type. Regarding this clone: The antigen it binds to is not known. No base quality information exists; no much larger clone differs at one position.

The immunoSEQ Assay, a bias-controlled multiplex PCR, was used to amplify TCRbeta CDR3 regions from genomic DNA. In the original analysis: Nucleated cell counts per sample were estimated from amplification of reference gene primers within the assay. To quantify the absolute abundance of each unique TCRbeta CDR3 rearrangement, sequence reads were collapsed and filtered. For each sample, productive Simpson clonality was calculated by taking the square root of Simpson's diversity index across productive rearrangements. TCRdb took over this immuneACCESS table, retaining in-frame rearrangements with V and J assigned. Such tables are incomplete; in checked studies, under half of the missing clones stem from an unresolved V gene, and the remainder is unexplained. The D gene and trimming were derived from the DNA, and the V and J assignments and clone size from that table. This sample has over 40,000 clones in its table, and around 92% of those were observed once. Approximately 12% of the sample is held by the ten biggest clonotypes.

The junction shows trimming of 2 bases on V and 6 bases on J, and the gene matches do not reach 6 bases of it. Including cysteine and phenylalanine, the CDR3 has 14 amino acids. Only the CDR3 region is kept as DNA, spanning 42 bases read in frame from base 1. The germline V gene yields KGHDR for CDR1 and SFDVKD for CDR2. Sequencing was carried out using peripheral blood. The rearranged chain carries TRBV24-1 and TRBJ2-7; 7 central bases correspond to TRBD2. This receptor was obtained from a human donor in a cohort sampled during active COVID-19. The sequenced DNA: TGTGCCACCAGTGATTCTGCGGGAGCGTCCGAGCAGTACTTC. Its protein is CATSDSAGASEQYF.